The source of this T cell receptor beta chain is a study of cytomegalovirus exposure and HLA in healthy donors. Germline V gene lookup returns CDR1 SGHNT and CDR2 YYREEE (reference sequence). CDR3 length equals 15 residues. V lost 6 bases to trimming and J lost 0 bases, with 15 bases between them. Primers for the PCR totalled 60 Vbeta and 13 Jbeta. The assay was immunoSEQ multiplex PCR, and TCRdb's table has in-frame clones only and misses some. Here the sample spans about 130,000 clones, less than 90% being singletons. The source is a man aged 35-49 years in good health and CMV-seronegative. Sequencing used PBMCs. The chain couples TRBV5-4 to TRBJ1-1; maybe TRBD1 (6 bases). The CDR3 DNA follows: TGTGCCAGCAACACCAGGGGATTTTTGAACACTGAAGCTTTCTTT. Translating it yields CASNTRGFLNTEAFF. The whole variable domain, filled in from reference TRBV5-4 and TRBJ1-1, reads ETGVTQSPTHLIKTRGQQVTLRCSSQSGHNTVSWYQQALGQGPQFIFQYYREEENGRGNFPPRFSGLQFPNYSSELNVNALELDDSALYLCASNTRGFLNTEAFFGQGTRLTVV.